The clone carrying this TCR beta chain was counted ten times or more. The antigen remains undetermined. This record comes from a study of T cells after yellow fever vaccination. About the research overall: Where fractions had low cell numbers, libraries were prepared from them with the SMART-Seq v4 Ultra Low Input RNA kit.

Germline V gene data show CDR1 as DFQATT and CDR2 as SNEGSKA (reference sequence). V was trimmed by 0 bases and J by 6 bases, leaving 15 bases between them. The CDR3 runs to 14 residues. Study-wide points: Peak timing came faster in the weaker secondary response, day 5 versus 15.

UMIs and a universal primer site were added when TCR cDNA was made by 5'RACE template switching. MiXCR, applied by TCRdb to the 5' RACE reads, yields one record per CDR3 protein. The sample records roughly 140,000 distinct CDR3 sequences, less than 9.5% being singletons. This receptor was taken from a man aged 25-45 years who received the YFV17D yellow fever vaccine. The J gene is TRBJ2-7, the V gene TRBV20-1; TRBD2 is a possible D gene (7 bases). This specimen was CD4+ T cells sorted from PBMCs, taken 5 days after the yellow fever booster vaccination. The DNA for the CDR3 is TGCAGTGCTAGAGATGGAAGGGGGGGGGTCGAGCAGTACTTC. This gives the protein CSARDGRGGVEQYF.